This T cell receptor (beta chain) was found in a study of blood T cell repertoires in COVID-19. Study context: Italy, Spain and the United States were the sources of the convalescent and acute COVID-19 samples.

As handled by the study authors: Amplified reference gene primers provided the basis for estimating nucleated cell counts. TCRdb keeps only in-frame clones here, not all; method: immunoSEQ multiplex PCR. D and trimming come from the DNA, and the V and J calls and clone size come from that table. The sample has 190,000 or so clones, 89% seen once. In terms of age and location, participants ranged from about 18 to 90 years and lived in about two dozen US areas. Two negative PCRs, clearance, or symptom resolution were required of recovered Cohort 3 donors. Trimming took 6 bases from V and 3 from J, leaving 15 bases between them. The CDR3 totals 15 residues. Germline CDR1 MGHRA, CDR2 YSYEKL.

The TCR sequence derives from a woman aged 18 to 35 who had recovered from COVID-19. The gene calls are TRBV4-1 and TRBJ1-5; D unresolved. Specimen: PBMCs or T cells enriched from blood (not recorded which). The CDR3 bases are TGCGCCAGCAGTCCTTCCCGACAAGACAATCAGCCCCAGCATTTT. It yields the protein CASSPSRQDNQPQHF.